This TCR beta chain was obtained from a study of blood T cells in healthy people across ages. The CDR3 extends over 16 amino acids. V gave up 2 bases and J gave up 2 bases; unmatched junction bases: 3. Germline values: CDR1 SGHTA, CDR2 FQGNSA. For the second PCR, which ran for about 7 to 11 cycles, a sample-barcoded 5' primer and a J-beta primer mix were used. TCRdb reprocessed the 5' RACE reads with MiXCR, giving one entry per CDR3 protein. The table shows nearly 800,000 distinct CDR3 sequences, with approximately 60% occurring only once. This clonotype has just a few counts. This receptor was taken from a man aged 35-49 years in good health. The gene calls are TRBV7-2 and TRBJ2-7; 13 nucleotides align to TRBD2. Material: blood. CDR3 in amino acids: CASSLTSGRGTYEQYF. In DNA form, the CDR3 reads TGTGCCAGCAGCTTAACTAGCGGGAGGGGGACCTACGAGCAGTACTTC. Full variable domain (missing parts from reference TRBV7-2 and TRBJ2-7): GAGVSQSPSNKVTEKGKDVELRCDPISGHTALYWYRQSLGQGLEFLIYFQGNSAPDKSGLPSDRFSAERTGGSVSTLTIQRTQQEDSAVYLCASSLTSGRGTYEQYFGPGTRLTVT.